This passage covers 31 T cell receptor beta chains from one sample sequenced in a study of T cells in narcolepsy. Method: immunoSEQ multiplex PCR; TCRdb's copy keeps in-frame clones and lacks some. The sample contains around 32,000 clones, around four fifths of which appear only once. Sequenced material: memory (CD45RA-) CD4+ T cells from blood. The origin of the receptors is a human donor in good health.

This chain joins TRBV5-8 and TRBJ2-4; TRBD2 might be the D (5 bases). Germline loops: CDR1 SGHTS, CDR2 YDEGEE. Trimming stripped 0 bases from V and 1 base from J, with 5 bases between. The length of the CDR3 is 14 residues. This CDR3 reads CASSLGGAKNIQYF. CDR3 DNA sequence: TGTGCCAGCAGCTTGGGAGGGGCCAAAAACATTCAGTACTTC.

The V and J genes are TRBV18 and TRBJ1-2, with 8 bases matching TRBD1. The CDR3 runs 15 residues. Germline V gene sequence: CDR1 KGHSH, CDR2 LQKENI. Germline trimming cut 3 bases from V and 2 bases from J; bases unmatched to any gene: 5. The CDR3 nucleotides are TGTGCCAGCTCACCCCAGGGACAGGCCAACTATGGCTACACCTTC. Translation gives CASSPQGQANYGYTF.

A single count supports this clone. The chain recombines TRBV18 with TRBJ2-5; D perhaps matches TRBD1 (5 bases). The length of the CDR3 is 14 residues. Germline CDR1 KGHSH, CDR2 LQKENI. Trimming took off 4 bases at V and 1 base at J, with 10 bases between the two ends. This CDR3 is CASSLQRGQETQYF. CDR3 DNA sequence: TGTGCCAGCTCACTTCAAAGGGGCCAAGAGACCCAGTACTTC.

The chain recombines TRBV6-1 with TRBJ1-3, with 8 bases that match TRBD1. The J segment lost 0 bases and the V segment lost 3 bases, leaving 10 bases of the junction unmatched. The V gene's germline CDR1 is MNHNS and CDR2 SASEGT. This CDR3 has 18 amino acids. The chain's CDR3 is CASSDGYSGGSSGNTIYF. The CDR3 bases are TGTGCCAGCAGTGATGGTTACTCAGGGGGCAGCTCTGGAAACACCATATATTTT.

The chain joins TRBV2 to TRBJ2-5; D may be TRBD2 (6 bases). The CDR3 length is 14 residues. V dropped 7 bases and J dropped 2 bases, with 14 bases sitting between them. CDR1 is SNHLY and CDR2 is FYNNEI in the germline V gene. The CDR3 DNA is TGTGCCAGCAACACACTAGCAGAACAAGAGACCCAGTACTTC. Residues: CASNTLAEQETQYF.

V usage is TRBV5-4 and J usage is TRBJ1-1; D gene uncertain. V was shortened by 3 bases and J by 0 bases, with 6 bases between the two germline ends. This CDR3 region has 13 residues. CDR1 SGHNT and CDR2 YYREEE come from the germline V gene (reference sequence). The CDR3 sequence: CASSWTMNTEAFF. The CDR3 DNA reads TGTGCCAGCAGCTGGACCATGAACACTGAAGCTTTCTTT.

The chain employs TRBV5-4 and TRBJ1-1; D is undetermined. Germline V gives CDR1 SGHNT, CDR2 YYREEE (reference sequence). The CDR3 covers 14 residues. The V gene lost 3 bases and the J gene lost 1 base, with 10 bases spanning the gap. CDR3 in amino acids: CASSWDLQNTEAFF. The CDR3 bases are TGTGCCAGCAGCTGGGATTTACAGAACACTGAAGCTTTCTTT.

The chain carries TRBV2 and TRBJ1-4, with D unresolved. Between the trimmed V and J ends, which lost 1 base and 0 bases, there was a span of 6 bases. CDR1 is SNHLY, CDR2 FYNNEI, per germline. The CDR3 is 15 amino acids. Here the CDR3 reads CASSEGRATNEKLFF. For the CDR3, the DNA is TGTGCCAGCAGTGAAGGCCGAGCAACTAATGAAAAACTGTTTTTT.

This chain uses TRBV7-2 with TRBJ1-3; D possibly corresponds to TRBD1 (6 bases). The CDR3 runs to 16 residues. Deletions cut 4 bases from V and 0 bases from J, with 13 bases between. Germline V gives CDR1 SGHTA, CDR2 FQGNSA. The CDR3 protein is CASSSTGHSSGNTIYF. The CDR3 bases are TGTGCCAGCAGCTCCACGGGACATAGCTCTGGAAACACCATATATTTT.

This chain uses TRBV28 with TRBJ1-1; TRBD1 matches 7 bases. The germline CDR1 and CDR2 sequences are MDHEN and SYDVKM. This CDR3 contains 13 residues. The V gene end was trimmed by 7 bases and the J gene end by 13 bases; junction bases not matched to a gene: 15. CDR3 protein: CASNIERDSPNFF. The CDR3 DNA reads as TGTGCCAGCAACATTGAAAGGGACAGCCCGAATTTCTTT.

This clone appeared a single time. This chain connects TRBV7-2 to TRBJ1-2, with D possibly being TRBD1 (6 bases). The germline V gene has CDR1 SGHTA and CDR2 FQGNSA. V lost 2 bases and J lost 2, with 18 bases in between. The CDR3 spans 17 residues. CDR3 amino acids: CASSLFSGGGSNYGYTF. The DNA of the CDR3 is TGTGCCAGCAGCTTATTCTCAGGAGGGGGATCCAACTATGGCTACACCTTC.

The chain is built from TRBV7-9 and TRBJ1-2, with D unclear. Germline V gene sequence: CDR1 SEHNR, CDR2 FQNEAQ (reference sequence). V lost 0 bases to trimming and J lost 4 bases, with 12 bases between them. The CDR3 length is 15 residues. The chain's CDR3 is CASSLASGATYGYTF. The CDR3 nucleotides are TGTGCCAGCAGCTTAGCGTCGGGAGCGACCTATGGCTACACCTTC.

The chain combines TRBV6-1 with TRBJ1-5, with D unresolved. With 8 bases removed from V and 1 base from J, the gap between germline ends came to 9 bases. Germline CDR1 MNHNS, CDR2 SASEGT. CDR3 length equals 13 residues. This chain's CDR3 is CASAGVSNQPQHF. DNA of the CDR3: TGTGCCAGCGCGGGAGTCAGCAATCAGCCCCAGCATTTT.

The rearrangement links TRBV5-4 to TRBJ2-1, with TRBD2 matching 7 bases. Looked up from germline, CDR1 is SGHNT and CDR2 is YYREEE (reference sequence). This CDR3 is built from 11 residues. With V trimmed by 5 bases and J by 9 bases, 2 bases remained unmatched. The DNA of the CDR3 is TGTGCCAGCAGTGAGCGGGGTGAGCAGTTCTTC. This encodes CASSERGEQFF.

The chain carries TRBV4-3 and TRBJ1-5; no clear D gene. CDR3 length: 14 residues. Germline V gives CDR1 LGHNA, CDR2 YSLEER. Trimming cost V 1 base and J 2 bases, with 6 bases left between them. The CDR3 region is CASSQAEGNQPQHF. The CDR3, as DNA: TGCGCCAGCAGCCAAGCGGAGGGCAATCAGCCCCAGCATTTT.

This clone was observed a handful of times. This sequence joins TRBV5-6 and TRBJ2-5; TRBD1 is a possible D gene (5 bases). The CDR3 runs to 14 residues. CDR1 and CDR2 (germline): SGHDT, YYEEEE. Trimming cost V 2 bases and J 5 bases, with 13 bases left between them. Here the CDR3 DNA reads TGTGCCAGCAGCTTTGTGATGGCAGGGGAGACCCAGTACTTC. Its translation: CASSFVMAGETQYF.

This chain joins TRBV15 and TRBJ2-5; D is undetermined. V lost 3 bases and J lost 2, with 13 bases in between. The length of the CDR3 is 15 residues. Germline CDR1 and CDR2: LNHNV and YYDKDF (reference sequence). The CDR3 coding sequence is TGTGCCACCAGCAGGGAAAACTACCTTCAAGAGACCCAGTACTTC. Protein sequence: CATSRENYLQETQYF.

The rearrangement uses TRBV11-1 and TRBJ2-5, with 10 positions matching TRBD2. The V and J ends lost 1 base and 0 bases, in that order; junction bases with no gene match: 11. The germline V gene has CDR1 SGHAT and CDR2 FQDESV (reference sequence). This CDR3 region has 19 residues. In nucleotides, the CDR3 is TGTGCCAGCAGCTTAGAGGGTAGGAGGACTAGCGGATACCAAGAGACCCAGTACTTC. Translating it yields CASSLEGRRTSGYQETQYF.

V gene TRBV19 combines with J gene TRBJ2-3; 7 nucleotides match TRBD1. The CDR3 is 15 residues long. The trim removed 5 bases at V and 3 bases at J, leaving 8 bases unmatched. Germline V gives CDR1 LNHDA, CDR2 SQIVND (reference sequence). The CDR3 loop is CASSPWDSLTDTQYF. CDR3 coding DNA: TGTGCCAGTAGTCCTTGGGACAGCCTGACAGATACGCAGTATTTT.

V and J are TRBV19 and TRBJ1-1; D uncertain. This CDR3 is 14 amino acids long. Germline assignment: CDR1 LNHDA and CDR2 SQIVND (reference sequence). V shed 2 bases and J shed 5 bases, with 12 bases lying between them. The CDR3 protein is CASSIKAAGTEAFF. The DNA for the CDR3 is TGTGCCAGTAGTATAAAGGCTGCGGGGACTGAAGCTTTCTTT.

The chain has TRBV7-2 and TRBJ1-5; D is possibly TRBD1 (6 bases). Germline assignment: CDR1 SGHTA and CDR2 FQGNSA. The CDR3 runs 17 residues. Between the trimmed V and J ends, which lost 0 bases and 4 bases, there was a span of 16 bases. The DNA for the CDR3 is TGTGCCAGCAGCTTAGCGGGGCAGGGGATTTTAAATCAGCCCCAGCATTTT. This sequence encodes CASSLAGQGILNQPQHF.

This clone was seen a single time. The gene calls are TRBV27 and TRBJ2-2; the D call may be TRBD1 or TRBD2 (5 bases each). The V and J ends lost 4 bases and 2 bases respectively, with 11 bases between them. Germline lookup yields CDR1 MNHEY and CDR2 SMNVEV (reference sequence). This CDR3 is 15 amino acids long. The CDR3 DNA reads TGTGCCAGCAGTTGGTACGGGGCTAACACCGGGGAGCTGTTTTTT. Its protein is CASSWYGANTGELFF.

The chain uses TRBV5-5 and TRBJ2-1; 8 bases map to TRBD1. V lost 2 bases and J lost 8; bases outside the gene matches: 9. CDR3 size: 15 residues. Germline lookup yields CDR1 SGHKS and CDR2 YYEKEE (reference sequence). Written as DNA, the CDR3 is TGTGCCAGCAGCTTTCAGCCCAGGGGGCTAGATGAGCAGTTCTTC. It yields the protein CASSFQPRGLDEQFF.

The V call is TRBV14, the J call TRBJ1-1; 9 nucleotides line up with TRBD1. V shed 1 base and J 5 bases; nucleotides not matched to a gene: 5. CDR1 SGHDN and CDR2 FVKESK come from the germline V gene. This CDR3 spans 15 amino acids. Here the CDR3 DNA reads TGTGCCAGCAGCCAAGGAGGACAGGGGAAGACTGAAGCTTTCTTT. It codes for CASSQGGQGKTEAFF.

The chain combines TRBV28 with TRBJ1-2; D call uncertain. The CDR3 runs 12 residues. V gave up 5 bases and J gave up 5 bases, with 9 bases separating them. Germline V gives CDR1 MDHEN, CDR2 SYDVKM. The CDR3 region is CASSLRNYGYTF. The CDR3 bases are TGTGCCAGCAGTCTCAGGAATTATGGCTACACCTTC.

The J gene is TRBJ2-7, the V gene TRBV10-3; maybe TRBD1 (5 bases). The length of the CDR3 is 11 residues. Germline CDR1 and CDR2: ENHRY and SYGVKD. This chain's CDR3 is CAIGRNPRECV. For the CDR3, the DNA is TGTGCCATCGGACGGAACCCCAGGGAATGCGTC.

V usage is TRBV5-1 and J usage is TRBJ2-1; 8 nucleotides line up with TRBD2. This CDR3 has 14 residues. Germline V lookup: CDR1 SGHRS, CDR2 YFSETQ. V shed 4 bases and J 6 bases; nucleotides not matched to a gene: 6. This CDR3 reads CASSPGGASNEQFF. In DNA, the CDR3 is TGCGCCAGCAGCCCCGGGGGGGCCAGCAATGAGCAGTTCTTC.

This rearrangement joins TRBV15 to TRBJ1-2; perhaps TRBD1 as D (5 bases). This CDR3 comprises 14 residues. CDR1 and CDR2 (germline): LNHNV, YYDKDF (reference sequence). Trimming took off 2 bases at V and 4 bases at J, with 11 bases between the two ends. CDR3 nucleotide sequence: TGTGCCACCAGCAGATCAGGGTCGGGCTATGGCTACACCTTC. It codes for CATSRSGSGYGYTF.

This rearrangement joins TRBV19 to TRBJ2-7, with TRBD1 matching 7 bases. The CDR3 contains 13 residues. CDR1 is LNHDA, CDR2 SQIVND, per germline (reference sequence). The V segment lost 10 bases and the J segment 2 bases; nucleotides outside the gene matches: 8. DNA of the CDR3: TGTGCCACGAGAGTGACAGGGACCTACGAGCAGTACTTC. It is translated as CATRVTGTYEQYF.

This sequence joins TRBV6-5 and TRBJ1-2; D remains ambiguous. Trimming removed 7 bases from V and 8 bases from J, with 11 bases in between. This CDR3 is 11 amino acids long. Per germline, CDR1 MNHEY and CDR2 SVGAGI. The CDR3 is CASTHAGGYTF. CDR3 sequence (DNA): TGTGCCAGCACCCACGCTGGCGGCTACACCTTC.

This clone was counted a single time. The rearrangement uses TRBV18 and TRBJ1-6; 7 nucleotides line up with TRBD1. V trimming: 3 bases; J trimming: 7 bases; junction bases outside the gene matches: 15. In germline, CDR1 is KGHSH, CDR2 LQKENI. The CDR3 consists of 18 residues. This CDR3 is CASSPVDPGGTANSPLHF. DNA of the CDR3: TGTGCCAGCTCACCCGTCGATCCTGGCGGGACAGCAAATTCACCCCTCCACTTT. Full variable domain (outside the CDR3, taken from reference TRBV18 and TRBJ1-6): NAGVMQNPRHLVRRRGQEARLRCSPMKGHSHVYWYRQLPEEGLKFMVYLQKENIIDESGMPKERFSAEFPKEGPSILRIQQVVRGDSAAYFCASSPVDPGGTANSPLHFGNGTRLTVT.